The clone carrying this TCR beta chain was counted only a few times. These data originate in a study of tumor and adjacent non-tumor tissue in lung cancer. The wider study: Each sample yielded 3.9 million or so productive TCRbeta reads on average.

No cell sorting was done before RNA was extracted from the tissue. In germline, CDR1 is MNHEY, CDR2 SVGAGI. CDR3 length equals 15 residues. The V and J ends lost 10 bases and 4 bases respectively, with 23 bases between them. A modified ARM-PCR protocol with three rounds of nested PCR amplified TCRbeta. TCRdb reanalysed the multiplex PCR reads using MiXCR and keeps one entry per CDR3 protein. The data contain about 120,000 distinct CDR3 sequences, approximately 87% of them singletons. V gene TRBV6-5 combines with J gene TRBJ2-7; the D gene is possibly TRBD2 (5 bases). The TCR was taken from an older man with non-small cell lung cancer. Specimen: lung tumor tissue. CDR3 residues: CAIGKRLAGSYEQYF. The CDR3 region has the DNA TGTGCCATCGGGAAGAGACTGGCAGGTTCTTACGAGCAGTACTTC.